These 5 T cell receptor beta chains came from one sample sequenced in a study of blood T cell repertoires in COVID-19. Generated by immunoSEQ multiplex PCR, the TCRdb table keeps only in-frame clones and is missing some. The sample includes approximately 170,000 clones, about 88% of them seen just once. Input material: peripheral blood. Every receptor here comes from a woman of 80 years or more in a cohort sampled during active or convalescent COVID-19.

The chain is built from TRBV7-2 and TRBJ2-3, with TRBD2 as a possible D gene (5 bases). The CDR3 sequence is 16 residues long. Germline V lookup: CDR1 SGHTA, CDR2 FQGNSA. Trimming removed 6 bases at V and 2 bases at J, with 18 bases between. DNA for the CDR3: TGTGCCAGCAGATTCCCTGGCGGGCCCAACACAGATACGCAGTATTTT. It translates to CASRFPGGPNTDTQYF.

V is TRBV11-2 and J is TRBJ2-1; D is perhaps TRBD1 (6 bases). V was shortened by 0 bases and J by 3 bases, with 21 bases between the two germline ends. The CDR3 consists of 19 residues. Germline V gene sequence: CDR1 SGHAT, CDR2 FQNNGV. The CDR3 protein is CASSLDWVDRRTNYNEQFF. In DNA, the CDR3 is TGTGCCAGCAGCTTAGATTGGGTCGACAGGCGCACTAACTACAATGAGCAGTTCTTC.

This chain connects TRBV5-1 to TRBJ1-2; the D gene is possibly TRBD1 (5 bases). This CDR3 region has 16 residues. Looked up from germline, CDR1 is SGHRS and CDR2 is YFSETQ. V shed 0 bases and J shed 4 bases, with 16 bases lying between them. CDR3 sequence: CASSLESTGLAYGYTF. Here the CDR3 DNA reads TGCGCCAGCAGCTTGGAGTCGACGGGACTGGCCTATGGCTACACCTTC.

The chain carries TRBV11-2 and TRBJ2-1; TRBD2 matches at 11 bases. V lost 5 bases to trimming and J lost 0 bases; unmatched junction nucleotides: 9. Germline V gene sequence: CDR1 SGHAT, CDR2 FQNNGV. The CDR3 is 18 residues long. CDR3 region: CASSHYSGGASSYNEQFF. Written as DNA, the CDR3 is TGTGCCAGCAGCCACTATAGCGGGGGGGCTAGCTCCTACAATGAGCAGTTCTTC.

V usage is TRBV10-3 and J usage is TRBJ1-5; 7 bases align to TRBD1. V gave up 11 bases and J gave up 2 bases; unmatched junction bases: 9. From germline, CDR1 is ENHRY and CDR2 SYGVKD. There are 14 residues in the CDR3. CDR3 DNA: TGTGCCTCCCGCTCTGGACAGGGCAATCAGCCCCAGCATTTT. Translated, it gives CASRSGQGNQPQHF.